The 9 T cell receptor beta chains in this list originate from one sample, sequenced in a study of blood T cell repertoires in COVID-19. Produced via immunoSEQ multiplex PCR; TCRdb's table is partial and in-frame only. Here the sample spans about 180,000 clones, about 81% being singletons. Sample: peripheral blood. The receptors here all came from a woman of 80 years or more with COVID-19, enrolled during active disease.

The rearrangement links TRBV7-9 to TRBJ2-5; D remains ambiguous. Germline CDR1 reads SEHNR; CDR2 reads FQNEAQ (reference sequence). This CDR3 region has 16 residues. V lost 4 bases to trimming and J lost 2 bases, with 17 bases between them. The CDR3 DNA is TGTGCCAGCAGCTACCGATCGCGCCCCTTACAAGAGACCCAGTACTTC. Its protein is CASSYRSRPLQETQYF. Drawing the rest from reference TRBV7-9 and TRBJ2-5, the complete variable domain is DTGVSQNPRHKITKRGQNVTFRCDPISEHNRLYWYRQTLGQGPEFLTYFQNEAQLEKSRLLSDRFSAERPKGSFSTLEIQRTEQGDSAMYLCASSYRSRPLQETQYFGPGTRLLVL.

This clone has more than one count but fewer than ten. This chain uses TRBV30 with TRBJ2-2, with 7 bases identical to TRBD2. This CDR3 has 14 amino acids. Germline assignment: CDR1 GTSNPN and CDR2 SVGIG (reference sequence). V was clipped by 3 bases and J by 6 bases; unmatched bases: 7. The CDR3 nucleotides are TGTGCCTGGAGGCAGAGTCGGGAGGCCGGGGAGCTGTTTTTT. Translated, it gives CAWRQSREAGELFF.

The chain carries TRBV5-6 and TRBJ2-7; 8 bases agree with TRBD1. The germline V gene has CDR1 SGHDT and CDR2 YYEEEE. With 0 bases clipped from V and 4 bases from J, the junction kept 9 bases outside the gene matches. The CDR3 contains 16 residues. The CDR3 nucleotides read TGTGCCAGCAGCTTGGGTCCTTGGACAGGGACATACGAGCAGTACTTC. Protein: CASSLGPWTGTYEQYF.

The chain recombines TRBV14 with TRBJ2-1; 8 nucleotides match TRBD2. Germline assignment: CDR1 SGHDN and CDR2 FVKESK. The V segment lost 3 bases and the J segment 4 bases; nucleotides outside the gene matches: 2. CDR3 size: 14 residues. The CDR3 DNA sequence: TGTGCCAGCAGCCAGACTAGCGCTTACAATGAGCAGTTCTTC. It yields the protein CASSQTSAYNEQFF.

The V gene is TRBV6-1, the J gene TRBJ1-2, with TRBD1 matching over 9 bases. Trimming removed 2 bases from V and 5 bases from J; junction bases left unmatched: 6. Germline CDR1 and CDR2: MNHNS and SASEGT. The CDR3 runs 15 residues. CDR3 sequence reads: CASSEMEGQGYGYTF. CDR3 coding DNA: TGTGCCAGCAGTGAAATGGAGGGACAGGGATATGGCTACACCTTC.

Only one count was recorded for this clone. The chain joins TRBV29-1 to TRBJ2-1; D is possibly TRBD2 (5 bases). Per germline, CDR1 SQVTM and CDR2 ANQGSEA. V was trimmed by 3 bases and J by 6 bases, leaving 15 bases between them. CDR3 size: 14 residues. CDR3 nucleotide sequence: TGCAGCGTTGATCGGGGTCAGGTCCGCAATGAGCAGTTCTTC. It encodes CSVDRGQVRNEQFF.

The chain joins TRBV3-1 (or the pseudogene TRBV3-2) to TRBJ2-7, with a weak D call TRBD1 (5 bases). CDR1 and CDR2 (germline): LGHDT, YNNKEL (reference sequence). V was clipped by 3 bases and J by 0 bases, with 12 bases between them. This CDR3 is 15 amino acids long. The CDR3 DNA is TGTGCCAGCAGCCAGTCGACAGCAGACTCCTACGAGCAGTACTTC. Translated: CASSQSTADSYEQYF.

The chain recombines TRBV19 with TRBJ2-1, with D possibly matching TRBD1 (6 bases). Deletions cut 3 bases from V and 9 bases from J, with 21 bases between. Per germline, CDR1 LNHDA and CDR2 SQIVND (reference sequence). This CDR3 is built from 16 residues. Here the CDR3 DNA reads TGTGCCAGTAGTATCCCGACAGGCTCCCCACCAATTGAGCAGTTCTTC. Translation: CASSIPTGSPPIEQFF.

This chain connects TRBV2 to TRBJ2-7, with 8 bases lining up with TRBD2. From germline, CDR1 is SNHLY and CDR2 FYNNEI. This CDR3 is built from 15 residues. The ends lost 6 bases at V and 1 base at J; junction bases unmatched: 8. This CDR3 is CASSRLAPASYEQYF. CDR3 DNA sequence: TGTGCCAGCAGCAGACTAGCGCCCGCATCCTACGAGCAGTACTTC.